The subject of this entry is one TCR beta chain. Antigen unknown. The CDR3 runs 14 residues. The V end was cut by 4 bases, the J end by 1 base, with 11 bases between. The germline V gene encodes CDR1 SGDLS and CDR2 YYNGEE. The sample comes from a study of cytomegalovirus exposure and HLA in healthy donors. Overall study results and limits: Rarity characterized most TCR sequences, yet some public TCRs appeared in many donors. Specificity for CMV antigens was confirmed in vitro for a few of the CMV-associated chains.

Generated by immunoSEQ multiplex PCR, the TCRdb table keeps only in-frame clones and is missing some. The sample carries approximately 160,000 clones, under 95% recorded once. The chain recombines TRBV9 with TRBJ2-5; D uncertain. The sample was PBMCs. The receptor's source is a woman aged 18 to 35 in good health and CMV-seropositive. The CDR3 bases are TGTGCCAGCAGCCGTGAGGTAGCCCAAGAGACCCAGTACTTC. Protein product: CASSREVAQETQYF.